This T cell receptor (beta chain) was sequenced in a study of blood T cell repertoires in COVID-19. Study at large: Both acute and convalescent COVID-19 samples were obtained from the United States, Italy and Spain. The analysed material was cDNA or gDNA that came from T cells, B-cell-depleted T cells, or PBMCs.

The germline V gene has CDR1 SGHNT and CDR2 YYREEE (reference sequence). This CDR3 contains 12 residues. Trimming removed 6 bases at V and 15 bases at J, with 19 bases between. Per the original data handling: The assay estimated nucleated cells by amplifying reference gene primers. Using immunoSEQ multiplex PCR, the repertoire was profiled, and TCRdb retains in-frame clones only, with some absent. For V, J and clone size, that table is used; D and trimming come from the DNA. This sample has 65,000 to 90,000 clones, with about nine tenths found just once. V is TRBV5-4 and J is TRBJ2-1; TRBD2 is a possible D gene (6 bases). The origin of this receptor is a woman in her late teens or twenties with acute or convalescent COVID-19. Sequenced sample: peripheral blood. CDR3 amino acids: CASMKKGGALFF. Here the CDR3 DNA reads TGTGCCAGCATGAAAAAGGGCGGGGCATTGTTCTTC.